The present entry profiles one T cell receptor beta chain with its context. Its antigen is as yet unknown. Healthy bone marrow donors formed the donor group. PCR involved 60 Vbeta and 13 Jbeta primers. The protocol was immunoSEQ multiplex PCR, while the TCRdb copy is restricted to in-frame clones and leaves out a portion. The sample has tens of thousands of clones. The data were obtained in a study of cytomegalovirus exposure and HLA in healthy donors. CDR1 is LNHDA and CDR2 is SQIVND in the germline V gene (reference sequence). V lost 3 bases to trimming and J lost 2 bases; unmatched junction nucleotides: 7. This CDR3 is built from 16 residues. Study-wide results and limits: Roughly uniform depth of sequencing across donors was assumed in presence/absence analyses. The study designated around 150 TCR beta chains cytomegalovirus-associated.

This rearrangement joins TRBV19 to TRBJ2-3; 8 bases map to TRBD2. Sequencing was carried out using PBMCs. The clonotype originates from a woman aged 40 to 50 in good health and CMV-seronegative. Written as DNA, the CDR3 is TGTGCCAGTAGTATCCTAGCGGGCGCAGACACAGATACGCAGTATTTT. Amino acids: CASSILAGADTDTQYF.